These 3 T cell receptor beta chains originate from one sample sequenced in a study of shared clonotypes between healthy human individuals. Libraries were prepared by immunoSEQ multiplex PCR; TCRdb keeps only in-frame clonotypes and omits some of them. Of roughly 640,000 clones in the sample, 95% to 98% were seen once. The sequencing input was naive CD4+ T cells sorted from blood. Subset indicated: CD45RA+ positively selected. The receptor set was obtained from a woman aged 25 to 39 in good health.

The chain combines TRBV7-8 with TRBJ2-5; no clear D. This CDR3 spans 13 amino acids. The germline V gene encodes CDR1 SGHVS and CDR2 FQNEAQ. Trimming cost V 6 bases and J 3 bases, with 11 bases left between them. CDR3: CASRGLGKETQYF. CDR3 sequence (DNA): TGTGCCAGCAGAGGGCTGGGGAAAGAGACCCAGTACTTC.

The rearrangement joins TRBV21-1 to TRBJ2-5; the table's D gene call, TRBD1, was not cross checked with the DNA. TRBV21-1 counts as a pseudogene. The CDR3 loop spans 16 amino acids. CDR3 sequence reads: CASSFNRQGGSETQYF. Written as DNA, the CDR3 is TGTGCCAGCAGTTTCAACCGACAGGGGGGGTCAGAGACCCAGTACTTC.

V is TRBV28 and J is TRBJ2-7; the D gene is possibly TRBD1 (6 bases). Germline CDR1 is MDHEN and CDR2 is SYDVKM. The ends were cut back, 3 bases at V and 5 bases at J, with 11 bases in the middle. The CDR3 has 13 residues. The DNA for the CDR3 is TGTGCCAGCAGTTTTACAGGGTACAACGAGCAGTACTTC. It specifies CASSFTGYNEQYF.